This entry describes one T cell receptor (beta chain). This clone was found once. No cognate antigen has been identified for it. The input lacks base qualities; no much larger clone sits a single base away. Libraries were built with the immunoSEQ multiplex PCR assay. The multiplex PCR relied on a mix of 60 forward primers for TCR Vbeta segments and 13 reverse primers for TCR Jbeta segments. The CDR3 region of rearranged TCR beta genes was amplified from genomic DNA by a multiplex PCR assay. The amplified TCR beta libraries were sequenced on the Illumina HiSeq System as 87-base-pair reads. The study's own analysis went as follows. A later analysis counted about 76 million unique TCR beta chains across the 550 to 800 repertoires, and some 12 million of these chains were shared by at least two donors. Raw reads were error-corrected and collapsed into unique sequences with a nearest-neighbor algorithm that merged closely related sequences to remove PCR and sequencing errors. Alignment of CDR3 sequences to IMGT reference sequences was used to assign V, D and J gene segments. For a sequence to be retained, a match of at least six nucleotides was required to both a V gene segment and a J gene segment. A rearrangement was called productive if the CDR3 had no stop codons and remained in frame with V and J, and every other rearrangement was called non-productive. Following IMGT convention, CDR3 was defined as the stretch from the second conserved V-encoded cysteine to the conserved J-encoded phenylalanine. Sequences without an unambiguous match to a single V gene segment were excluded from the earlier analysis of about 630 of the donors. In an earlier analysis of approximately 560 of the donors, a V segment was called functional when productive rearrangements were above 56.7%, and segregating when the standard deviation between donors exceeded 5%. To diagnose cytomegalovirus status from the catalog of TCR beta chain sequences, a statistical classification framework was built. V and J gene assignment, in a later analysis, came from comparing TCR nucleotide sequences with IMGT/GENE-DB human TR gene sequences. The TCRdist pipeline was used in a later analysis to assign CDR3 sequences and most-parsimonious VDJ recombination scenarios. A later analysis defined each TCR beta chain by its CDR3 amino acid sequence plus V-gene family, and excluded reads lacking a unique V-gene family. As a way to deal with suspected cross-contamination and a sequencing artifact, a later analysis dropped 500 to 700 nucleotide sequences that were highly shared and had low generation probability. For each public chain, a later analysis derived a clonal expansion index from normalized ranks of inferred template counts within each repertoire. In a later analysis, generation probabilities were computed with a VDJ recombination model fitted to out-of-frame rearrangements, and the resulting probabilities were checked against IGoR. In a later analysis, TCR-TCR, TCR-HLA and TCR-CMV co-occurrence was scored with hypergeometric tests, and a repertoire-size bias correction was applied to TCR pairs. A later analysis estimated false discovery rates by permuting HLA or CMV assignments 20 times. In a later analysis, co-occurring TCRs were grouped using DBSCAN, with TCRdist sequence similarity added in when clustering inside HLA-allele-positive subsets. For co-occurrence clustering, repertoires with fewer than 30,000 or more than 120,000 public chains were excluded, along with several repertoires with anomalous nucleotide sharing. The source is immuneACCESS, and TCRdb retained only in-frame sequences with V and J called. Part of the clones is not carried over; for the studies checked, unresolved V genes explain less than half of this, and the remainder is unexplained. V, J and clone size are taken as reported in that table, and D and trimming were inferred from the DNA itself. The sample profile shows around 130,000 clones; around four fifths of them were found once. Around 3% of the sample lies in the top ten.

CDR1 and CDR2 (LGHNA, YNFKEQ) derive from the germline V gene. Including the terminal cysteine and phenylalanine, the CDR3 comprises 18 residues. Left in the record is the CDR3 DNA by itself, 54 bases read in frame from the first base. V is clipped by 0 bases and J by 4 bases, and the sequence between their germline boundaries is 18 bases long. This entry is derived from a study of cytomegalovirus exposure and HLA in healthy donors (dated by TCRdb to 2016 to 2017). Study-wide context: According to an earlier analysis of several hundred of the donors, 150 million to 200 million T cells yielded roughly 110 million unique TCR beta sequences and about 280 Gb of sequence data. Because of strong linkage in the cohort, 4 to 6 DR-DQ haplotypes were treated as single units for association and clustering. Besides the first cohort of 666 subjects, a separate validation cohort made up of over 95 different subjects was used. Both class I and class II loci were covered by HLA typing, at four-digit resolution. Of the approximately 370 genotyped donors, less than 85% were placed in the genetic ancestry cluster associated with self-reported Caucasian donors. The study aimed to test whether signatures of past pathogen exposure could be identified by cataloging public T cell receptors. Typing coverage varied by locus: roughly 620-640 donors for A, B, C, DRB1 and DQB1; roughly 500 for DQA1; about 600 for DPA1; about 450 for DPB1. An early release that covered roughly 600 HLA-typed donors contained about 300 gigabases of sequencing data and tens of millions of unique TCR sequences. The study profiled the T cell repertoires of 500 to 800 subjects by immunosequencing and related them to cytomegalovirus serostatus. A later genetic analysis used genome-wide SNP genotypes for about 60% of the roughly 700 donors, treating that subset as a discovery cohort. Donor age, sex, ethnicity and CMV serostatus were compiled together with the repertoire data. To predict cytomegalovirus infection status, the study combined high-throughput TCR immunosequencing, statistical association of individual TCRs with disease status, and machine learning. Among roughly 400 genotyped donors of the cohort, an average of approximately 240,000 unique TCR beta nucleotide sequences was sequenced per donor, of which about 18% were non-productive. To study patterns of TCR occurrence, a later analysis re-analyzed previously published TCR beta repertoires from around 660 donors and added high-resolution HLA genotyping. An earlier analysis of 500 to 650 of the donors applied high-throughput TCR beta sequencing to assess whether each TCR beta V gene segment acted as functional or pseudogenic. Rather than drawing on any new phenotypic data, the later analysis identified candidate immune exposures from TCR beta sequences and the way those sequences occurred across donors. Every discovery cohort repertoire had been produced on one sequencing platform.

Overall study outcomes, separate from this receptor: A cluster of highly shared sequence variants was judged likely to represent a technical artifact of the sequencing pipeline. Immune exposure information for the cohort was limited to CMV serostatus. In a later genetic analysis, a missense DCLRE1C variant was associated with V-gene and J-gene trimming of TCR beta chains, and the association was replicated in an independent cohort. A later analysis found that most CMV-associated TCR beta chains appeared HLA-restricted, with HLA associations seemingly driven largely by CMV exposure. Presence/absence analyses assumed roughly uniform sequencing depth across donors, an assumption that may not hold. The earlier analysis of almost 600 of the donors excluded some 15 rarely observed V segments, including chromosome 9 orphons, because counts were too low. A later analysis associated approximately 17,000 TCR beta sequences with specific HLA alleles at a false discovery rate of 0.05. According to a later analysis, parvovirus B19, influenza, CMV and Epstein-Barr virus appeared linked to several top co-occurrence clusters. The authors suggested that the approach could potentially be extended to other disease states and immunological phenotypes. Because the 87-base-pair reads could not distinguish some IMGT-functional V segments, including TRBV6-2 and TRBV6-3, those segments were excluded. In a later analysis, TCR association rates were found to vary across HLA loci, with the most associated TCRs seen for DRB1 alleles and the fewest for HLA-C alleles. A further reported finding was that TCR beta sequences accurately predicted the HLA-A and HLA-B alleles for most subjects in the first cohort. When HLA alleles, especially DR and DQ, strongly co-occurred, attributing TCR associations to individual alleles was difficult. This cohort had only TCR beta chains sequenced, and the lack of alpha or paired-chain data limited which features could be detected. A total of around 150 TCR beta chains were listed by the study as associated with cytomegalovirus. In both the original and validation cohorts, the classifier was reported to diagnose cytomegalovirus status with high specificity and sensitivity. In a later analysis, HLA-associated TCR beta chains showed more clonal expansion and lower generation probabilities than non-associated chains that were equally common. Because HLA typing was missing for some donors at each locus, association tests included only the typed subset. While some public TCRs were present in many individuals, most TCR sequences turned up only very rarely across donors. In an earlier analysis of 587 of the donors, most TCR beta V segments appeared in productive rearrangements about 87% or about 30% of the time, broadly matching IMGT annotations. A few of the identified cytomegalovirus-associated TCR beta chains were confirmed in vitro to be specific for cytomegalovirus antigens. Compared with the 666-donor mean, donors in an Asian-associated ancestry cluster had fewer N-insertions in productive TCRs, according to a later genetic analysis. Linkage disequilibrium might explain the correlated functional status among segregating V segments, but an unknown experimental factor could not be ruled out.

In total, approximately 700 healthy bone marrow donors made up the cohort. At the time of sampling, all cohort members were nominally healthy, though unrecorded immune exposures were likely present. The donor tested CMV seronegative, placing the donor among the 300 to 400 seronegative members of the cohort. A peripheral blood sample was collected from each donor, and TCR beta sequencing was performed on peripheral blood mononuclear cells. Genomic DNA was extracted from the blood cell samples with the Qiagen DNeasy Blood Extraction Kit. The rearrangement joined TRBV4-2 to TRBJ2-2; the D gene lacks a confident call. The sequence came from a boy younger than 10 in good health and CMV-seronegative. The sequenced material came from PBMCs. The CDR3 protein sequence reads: CASSQEGLSSLTTGELFF. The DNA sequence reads TGTGCCAGCAGCCAAGAAGGTCTTTCTAGTTTGACCACCGGGGAGCTGTTTTTT.